Sequencing of this T cell receptor beta chain was carried out in a study of shared clonotypes between healthy human individuals. On this clone: What it recognizes is unknown.

For every subset, genomic DNA was evenly distributed across several immunoSEQ plates. The protocol was immunoSEQ multiplex PCR, while the TCRdb copy is restricted to in-frame clones and leaves out a portion. The sample has some 2.4 million clones; over 85% are singletons. Notes on the study in general: Clonotypes shared by all four donors outscored non-shared clonotypes in generation probability. Four donors showed sharing of about 4.7% of naive CD4 clonotypes. Larger estimated richness was generally seen in naive subsets than in memory subsets.

The sequence derives from a man aged 18 to 30 in good health. Some clones in this sample may be carry-over from other donors' samples. The sample was naive CD4+ T cells from PBMCs. Subset specified: CD45RA+ positively selected.

CDR3 residues: CASKKAPATHAQFF. In nucleotides, the CDR3 is TGTGCCAGCAAAAAGGCTCCCGCGACCCACGCTCAGTTCTTC. The rearrangement links TRBV6-5 to TRBJ2-1; D is undetermined. This CDR3 comprises 14 residues. V lost 7 bases and J 13 bases, leaving 23 bases between the germline ends. Germline assignment: CDR1 MNHEY and CDR2 SVGAGI.